The source of this T cell receptor (beta chain) is a study of T cell responses to AZD1222 COVID-19 vaccine (dated by TCRdb to the early 2020s). For context, the study as a whole: TCR sequencing covered some 250 trial participants: roughly 200 given two doses of AZD1222 and about 26 given two doses of MenACWY control vaccine. Trial participants were enrolled by age into subgroups of 18-55, 56-69 and 70-plus years, and about 150, 27 and 61 TCR-sequenced participants, respectively, were included in these subgroups. Study-level results and caveats: After two AZD1222 doses, spike-specific TCR breadth and depth were significantly higher than at day 0 and than in MenACWY recipients. Epitopes outside the regions mutated in the B.1.351 and B.1.1.7 variants were reportedly recognized by nearly half of the unique spike-specific TCRs. Because no samples from the day 14 peak response were available, repertoires could be characterized only after the peak T cell response. CD4 TCRs associated with the vaccine covered the entire spike protein, and the dominant responses were in regions 160-218 and 743-854. Only six AZD1222 recipients were SARS-CoV-2 seropositive at baseline, limiting conclusions about previously exposed vaccinees. Participants were mostly white British, with more females than males. The authors suggested clonal diversity may have been underestimated. The 56-69-year group was small, and its depth increase did not reach significance, likely because of low power.

The CDR3 regions of human TCRbeta chains were analyzed by immunosequencing. As for how the authors treated the data: Repertoire TCRs were matched against a reference library of SARS-CoV-2-specific TCRs generated with the MIRA antigen-specificity platform. Breadth was defined as the fraction of unique TCRs that were SARS-CoV-2-associated. Depth was defined as the fraction of total T cells that were SARS-CoV-2-associated. Each spike-specific TCR was assigned to its reactive spike region and to a CD4 or CD8 class using the MIRA data. Log10-transformed breadth and depth values were compared by one-way ANOVA with Sidak's multiple comparisons tests. Entries here come from immuneACCESS through TCRdb and include only in-frame sequences with V and J called. Some clones fail to appear in such tables; in the studies checked, an unresolved V gene covers under half of the shortfall, and the cause of the remainder is unknown. V and J calls and clone size are as listed in that table; D and trimming were resolved from the DNA. Across this sample there are about 140,000 clones, with 90% seen only once. The ten largest clones add up to 5% to 6.5% of the sample.

Trimming takes 3 bases from V and 4 bases from J, and the germline ends sit 18 bases apart. CDR3 length: 16 amino acids, cysteine to phenylalanine. The CDR3 DNA has 48 bases and is translated from base 1. According to the germline V gene, CDR1 reads MDHEN and CDR2 reads SYDVKM. Turning to this clone: This clone's antigen is unknown. No quality values exist for individual bases; no much larger clone is one base distant.

In the paper's terms, the time point label means: about 28 days (+/-7) after the second vaccine dose. AZD1222 recipients given second doses at about 4 weeks or at about 12 weeks were pooled, since spike-specific TCR depth and breadth were not found to differ between the two schedules. Vaccinee samples came from UK trials COV001 and COV002, including a single-blind randomized controlled phase 2/3 trial of AZD1222 (ChAdOx1 nCoV-19) in healthy adults. For TCRbeta chain sequencing, PBMC samples from trial participants were taken at day 0 and at day 28 after the second dose. The sequence links TRBV28 to TRBJ2-5; matching of 5 bases hints at TRBD1 as the D gene. This receptor was obtained from an adult who received the AZD1222 COVID-19 vaccine. The input for sequencing was peripheral blood, taken 28 days after the second AZD1222 dose. DNA sequence: TGTGCCAGCAGTTTCTGGCAGGGCAAAGGGCGAGAGACCCAGTACTTC. It codes for CASSFWQGKGRETQYF. Outside the CDR3, residues come from the reference TRBV28 and TRBJ2-5 proteins, so the full variable domain is: DVKVTQSSRYLVKRTGEKVFLECVQDMDHENMFWYRQDPGLGLRLIYFSYDVKMKEKGDIPEGYSVSREKKERFSLILESASTNQTSMYLCASSFWQGKGRETQYFGPGTRLLVL.